The 17 T cell receptor beta chains given below trace back to one sample, sequenced in a study of blood T cell repertoires in COVID-19. The protocol was immunoSEQ multiplex PCR, while the TCRdb copy is restricted to in-frame clones and leaves out a portion. The table has approximately 300,000 clones, 89% seen once. Source material: peripheral blood. The receptors come from a man aged 18-30 years who had recovered from COVID-19.

This clone was picked up one time. CDR3 nucleotides: TGTGCCAGCAGCCTAACAGGGAACTCCTACAATGAGCAGTTCTTC. Its translation: CASSLTGNSYNEQFF. The chain is built from TRBV14 and TRBJ2-1, with D possibly TRBD1 on 6 matching bases. The CDR3 runs to 15 residues. Per germline, CDR1 SGHDN and CDR2 FVKESK. V lost 4 bases, J lost 0 bases, and 10 bases lay in between.

The rearrangement uses TRBV10-3 and TRBJ1-6; 9 bases are a match to TRBD1. Germline trimming cut 8 bases from V and 8 bases from J; bases unmatched to any gene: 4. CDR1 and CDR2 (germline): ENHRY, SYGVKD. This CDR3 spans 13 amino acids. The CDR3 DNA reads TGTGCCATCGCCCGGGACAGGGATTCACCCCTCCACTTT. Encoded protein: CAIARDRDSPLHF.

V usage is TRBV19 and J usage is TRBJ2-7; 10 bases are shared with TRBD1. Germline V gene data show CDR1 as LNHDA and CDR2 as SQIVND (reference sequence). This CDR3 is built from 17 residues. V lost 0 bases, J lost 1 base, and 6 bases stayed unmatched. This CDR3 reads CASSIERSDRGSYEQYF. In DNA form, the CDR3 reads TGTGCCAGTAGTATAGAAAGGTCGGACAGGGGGTCCTACGAGCAGTACTTC.

A single count supports this clone. The rearrangement joins TRBV11-2 to TRBJ2-1, with 9 nucleotides matching TRBD2. After removal of 3 bases from V and 8 bases from J, the junction contained 8 bases not matched to a gene. The CDR3 contains 15 residues. Germline V gives CDR1 SGHAT, CDR2 FQNNGV. CDR3 amino acids: CASSFGGAGGYEQFF. DNA of the CDR3: TGTGCCAGCAGCTTCGGCGGGGCGGGAGGGTATGAGCAGTTCTTC.

This chain connects TRBV18 to TRBJ2-2, with 7 positions matching TRBD2. The trim removed 5 bases at V and 2 bases at J, leaving 8 bases unmatched. The CDR3 extends over 16 amino acids. From germline, CDR1 is KGHSH and CDR2 LQKENI. CDR3 protein: CASSTQRDPNTGELFF. For the CDR3, the DNA is TGTGCCAGCTCAACCCAGCGGGACCCAAACACCGGGGAGCTGTTTTTT.

The chain uses TRBV4-1 and TRBJ2-1; 10 bases align to TRBD1. V was clipped by 4 bases and J by 5 bases; unmatched bases: 2. The germline gives CDR1 MGHRA, CDR2 YSYEKL. The length of the CDR3 is 14 residues. Here the CDR3 DNA reads TGCGCCAGCAGCCCCGGGACAGGGGACAATGAGCAGTTCTTC. It is translated as CASSPGTGDNEQFF.

This clone was counted once. The chain is built from TRBV7-9 and TRBJ2-5; a possible D gene is TRBD2 (6 bases). Germline V lookup: CDR1 SEHNR, CDR2 FQNEAQ (reference sequence). The CDR3 has 14 amino acids. V shed 4 bases and J shed 2 bases, with 11 bases lying between them. CDR3 DNA: TGTGCCAGCAGCTCTTGGGACTTTCAAGAGACCCAGTACTTC. Its protein is CASSSWDFQETQYF.

This chain links TRBV7-9 with TRBJ1-4; 7 positions match TRBD1. Germline V gene lookup returns CDR1 SEHNR and CDR2 FQNEAQ (reference sequence). The J segment lost 0 bases and the V segment lost 9 bases, leaving 13 bases of the junction unmatched. The CDR3 consists of 17 residues. This CDR3 is CARHGQANQATNEKLFF. The CDR3 DNA reads as TGTGCCAGGCACGGACAGGCCAATCAAGCAACTAATGAAAAACTGTTTTTT.

The V call is TRBV4-2, the J call TRBJ2-7; TRBD2 is a possible D gene (6 bases). The CDR3 covers 13 residues. V was shortened by 5 bases and J by 3 bases, with 11 bases between the two germline ends. Germline assignment: CDR1 LGHNA and CDR2 YNFKEQ. The CDR3: CASSGGIDYEQYF. DNA for the CDR3: TGTGCCAGCAGCGGAGGGATAGACTACGAGCAGTACTTC.

A note on this clone: Other DNA sequences within the sample encode an identical CDR3. This sequence joins TRBV7-9 and TRBJ1-3; perhaps TRBD1 as D (5 bases). Germline CDR1 reads SEHNR; CDR2 reads FQNEAQ (reference sequence). The CDR3 consists of 13 residues. Trimming shortened V by 1 base and J by 4 bases, and 5 bases separated the two germline ends. Here the CDR3 reads CASSLGQGNTIYF. CDR3 in DNA: TGTGCCAGCAGCTTAGGACAGGGAAACACCATATATTTT.

This clone was found once. Here the CDR3 reads CASALGGGSYNSPLHF. In DNA form, the CDR3 reads TGTGCCAGCGCCCTGGGAGGGGGGTCCTATAATTCACCCCTCCACTTT. This rearrangement joins TRBV2 to TRBJ1-6, with a possible D match to TRBD1 (6 bases). Germline CDR1 reads SNHLY; CDR2 reads FYNNEI. This CDR3 has 16 amino acids. The V end was cut by 8 bases, the J end by 1 base, with 15 bases between.

This clone was seen a few times. The chain combines TRBV19 with TRBJ2-1; TRBD2 matches 7 bases. V dropped 5 bases and J dropped 5; count of bases not matched to a gene: 6. Looked up from germline, CDR1 is LNHDA and CDR2 is SQIVND (reference sequence). CDR3 length equals 14 residues. For the CDR3, the DNA is TGTGCCAGTAGTCCACGGACTAGGGACAATGAGCAGTTCTTC. Its translation is CASSPRTRDNEQFF.

CDR3 protein: CASSLSYTGELFF. DNA for the CDR3: TGCGCCAGCAGCTTATCCTACACCGGGGAGCTGTTTTTT. This chain connects TRBV5-1 to TRBJ2-2; the D is unclear. V lost 2 bases, J lost 3 bases, and 5 bases lay in between. Per germline, CDR1 SGHRS and CDR2 YFSETQ. CDR3 length equals 13 residues.

The chain couples TRBV10-3 to TRBJ1-4; the D gene is possibly TRBD1 (6 bases). Trimming took 2 bases from V and 7 from J, leaving 11 bases between them. The germline gives CDR1 ENHRY, CDR2 SYGVKD. CDR3 length: 14 residues. Here the CDR3 reads CAISETGSGEKLFF. CDR3 sequence (DNA): TGTGCCATCAGTGAGACAGGGTCCGGTGAAAAACTGTTTTTT.

The chain has TRBV10-2 and TRBJ1-6, with 11 bases fitting TRBD1. The CDR3 consists of 15 residues. The V segment lost 7 bases and the J segment 7 bases; nucleotides outside the gene matches: 6. CDR1 WSHSY and CDR2 SAAADI come from the germline V gene. This CDR3 reads CASTGTGGGNSPLHF. The DNA of the CDR3 is TGCGCCAGCACAGGGACAGGGGGAGGAAATTCACCCCTCCACTTT.

The V gene is TRBV7-2, the J gene TRBJ1-2; the D is unclear. The ends were cut back, 6 bases at V and 3 bases at J, with 17 bases in the middle. This CDR3 is 15 amino acids long. The germline V gene encodes CDR1 SGHTA and CDR2 FQGNSA. DNA of the CDR3: TGTGCCAGCAGGCCCCCGGGGAATGGAGACTATGGCTACACCTTC. Translation: CASRPPGNGDYGYTF.

This clone was observed once. J is TRBJ2-1 and V is TRBV7-9; unclear D gene. CDR1 is SEHNR and CDR2 is FQNEAQ in the germline V gene (reference sequence). The CDR3 covers 14 residues. Between the trimmed V and J ends, which lost 0 bases and 3 bases, there was a span of 6 bases. DNA for the CDR3: TGTGCCAGCAGCTTAGCCCTCTACTACAATGAGCAGTTCTTC. As protein: CASSLALYYNEQFF.